This T cell receptor beta chain was sequenced for a study of cytomegalovirus exposure and HLA in healthy donors. The CDR3 length is 14 residues. Germline CDR1 is SNHLY and CDR2 is FYNNEI. J gave up 9 bases and V 6 bases, and 10 bases lay outside the gene matches. Researchers ran the PCR with 60 Vbeta and 13 Jbeta primers. The data were produced by immunoSEQ multiplex PCR, yet TCRdb's version contains in-frame clones alone and is incomplete. Found here are about 130,000 clones; the top ten clones hold about 1.7%. Whereas donors were nominally healthy upon sampling, unrecorded immune exposures were probable.

Sequences were obtained from PBMCs. The receptor was isolated from a man aged 18 to 30 in good health and CMV-seronegative. The chain carries TRBV2 and TRBJ1-3; TRBD1 matches at 8 bases. The CDR3 loop reads CASSSRQGSVTIYF. Here the CDR3 DNA reads TGTGCCAGCAGCTCAAGACAGGGGAGCGTCACCATATATTTT. Supplemented by reference TRBV2 and TRBJ1-3, the full variable domain reads EPEVTQTPSHQVTQMGQEVILRCVPISNHLYFYWYRQILGQKVEFLVSFYNNEISEKSEIFDDQFSVERPDGSNFTLKIRSTKLEDSAMYFCASSSRQGSVTIYFGEGSWLTVV.